The source of this T cell receptor (beta chain) is a study of control samples from healthy donors and cancer patients. The repertoire was sequenced with immunoSEQ multiplex PCR; TCRdb's copy has only in-frame clones and lacks some. The table records around 48,000 clones, roughly 92% of them present only once. Trimming pared 5 bases from V and 9 bases from J, leaving 8 bases between. Germline-derived CDR1 and CDR2 are SEHNR and FQNEAQ (reference sequence). The CDR3 consists of 12 residues. Input material: PBMCs. The genes are TRBV7-9 and TRBJ1-6; no clear D. The receptor was derived from a woman aged 50 to 60 with head and neck cancer. CDR3 sequence (DNA): TGTGCCAGCAGCCTACAGAGTTCACCCCTCCACTTT. Translating it yields CASSLQSSPLHF.